The sequence of this T cell receptor (beta chain) was determined in a study of T-cell memory formation after mild COVID-19. V dropped 7 bases and J dropped 7 bases, with 16 bases sitting between them. The V gene's germline CDR1 is LNHDA and CDR2 SQIVND (reference sequence). The CDR3 runs to 13 residues. Barcoded TCR alpha and TCR beta cDNA libraries with UMIs came from 5'RACE using constant-segment primers. Each CDR3 protein is one row after TCRdb ran MiXCR on the 5' RACE reads. The sample lists approximately 240,000 distinct CDR3 sequences; approximately 16% were seen once. This clonotype was counted between two and nine times.

This sequence joins TRBV19 and TRBJ1-1; D unclear. Sequenced sample: PBMCs or a T cell subset sorted from them (not recorded which). The receptor comes from a man between 18 and 35 years old who had mild COVID-19 (a few samples of this study predate the infection). Cell type and time point are not known. Here the CDR3 reads CASTLLTSGEAFF. In nucleotides, the CDR3 is TGTGCCAGTACTCTCCTCACCTCGGGTGAAGCTTTCTTT.